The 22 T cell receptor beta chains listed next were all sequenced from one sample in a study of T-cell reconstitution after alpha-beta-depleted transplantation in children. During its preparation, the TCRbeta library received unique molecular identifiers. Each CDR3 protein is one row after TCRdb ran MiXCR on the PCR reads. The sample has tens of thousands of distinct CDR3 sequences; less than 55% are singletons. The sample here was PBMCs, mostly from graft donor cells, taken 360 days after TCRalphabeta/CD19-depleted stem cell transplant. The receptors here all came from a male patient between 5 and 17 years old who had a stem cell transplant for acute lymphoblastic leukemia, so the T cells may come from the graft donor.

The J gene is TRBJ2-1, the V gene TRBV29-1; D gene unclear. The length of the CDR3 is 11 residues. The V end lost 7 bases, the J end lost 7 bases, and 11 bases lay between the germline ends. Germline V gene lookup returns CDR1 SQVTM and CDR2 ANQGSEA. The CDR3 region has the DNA TGCAGCGCCCCGACCAGGAATGAGCAGTTCTTC. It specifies CSAPTRNEQFF.

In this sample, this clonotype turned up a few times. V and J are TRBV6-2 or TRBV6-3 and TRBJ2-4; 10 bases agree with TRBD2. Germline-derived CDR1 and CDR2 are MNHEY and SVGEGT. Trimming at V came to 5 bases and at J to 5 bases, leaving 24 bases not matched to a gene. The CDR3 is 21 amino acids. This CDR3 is CASSPYIRGRISGTSENIQYF. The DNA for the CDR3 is TGTGCCAGCAGTCCCTACATCAGGGGAAGGATCTCGGGGACTAGCGAAAACATTCAGTACTTC.

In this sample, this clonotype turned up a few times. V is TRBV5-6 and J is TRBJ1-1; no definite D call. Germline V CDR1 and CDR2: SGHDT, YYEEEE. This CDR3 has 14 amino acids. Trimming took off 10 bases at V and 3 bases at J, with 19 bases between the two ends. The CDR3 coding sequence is TGTGCCTCCCATCTGGGGATGTGGCACACTGAAGCTTTCTTT. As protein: CASHLGMWHTEAFF.

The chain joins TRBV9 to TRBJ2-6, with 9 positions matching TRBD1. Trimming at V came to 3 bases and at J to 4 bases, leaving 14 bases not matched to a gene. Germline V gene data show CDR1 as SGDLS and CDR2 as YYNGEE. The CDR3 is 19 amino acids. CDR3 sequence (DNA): TGTGCCAGCAGCGATAACCGGGACAGGGTCCGTCCCGGGGCCAACGTCCTGACTTTC. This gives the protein CASSDNRDRVRPGANVLTF.

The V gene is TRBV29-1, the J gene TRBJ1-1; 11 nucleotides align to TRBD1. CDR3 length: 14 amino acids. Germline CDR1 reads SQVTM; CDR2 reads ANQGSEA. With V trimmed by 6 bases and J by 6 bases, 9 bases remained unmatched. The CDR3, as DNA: TGCAGCGTGAGGGGACAGGGGGTAATCCCTGAAGCTTTCTTT. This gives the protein CSVRGQGVIPEAFF.

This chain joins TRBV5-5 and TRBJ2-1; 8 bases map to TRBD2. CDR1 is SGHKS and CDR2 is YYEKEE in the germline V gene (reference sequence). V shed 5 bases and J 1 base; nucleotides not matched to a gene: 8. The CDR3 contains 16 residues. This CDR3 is CASSPRSGSSYNEQFF. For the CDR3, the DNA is TGTGCCAGCAGTCCGAGAAGCGGGAGTTCCTACAATGAGCAGTTCTTC.

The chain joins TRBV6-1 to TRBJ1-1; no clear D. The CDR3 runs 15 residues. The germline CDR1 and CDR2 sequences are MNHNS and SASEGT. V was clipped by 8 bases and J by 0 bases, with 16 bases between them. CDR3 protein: CASRFPRHLNTEAFF. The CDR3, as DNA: TGTGCCAGCCGGTTCCCCCGACACCTGAACACTGAAGCTTTCTTT.

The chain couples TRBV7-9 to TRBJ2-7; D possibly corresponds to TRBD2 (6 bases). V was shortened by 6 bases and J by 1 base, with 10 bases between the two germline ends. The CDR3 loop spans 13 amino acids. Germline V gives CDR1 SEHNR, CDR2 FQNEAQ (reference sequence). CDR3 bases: TGTGCCAGCAGACAAAGCGGGTCCTACGAGCAGTACTTC. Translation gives CASRQSGSYEQYF.

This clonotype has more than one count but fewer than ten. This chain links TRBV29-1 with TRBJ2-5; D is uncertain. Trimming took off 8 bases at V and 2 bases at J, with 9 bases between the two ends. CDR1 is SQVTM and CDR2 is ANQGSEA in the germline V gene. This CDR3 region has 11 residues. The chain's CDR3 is CSPSFQETQYF. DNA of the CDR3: TGCAGCCCCTCGTTTCAAGAGACCCAGTACTTC. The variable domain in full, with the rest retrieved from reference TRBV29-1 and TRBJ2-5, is SAVISQKPSRDICQRGTSLTIQCQVDSQVTMMFWYRQQPGQSLTLIATANQGSEATYESGFVIDKFPISRPNLTFSTLTVSNMSPEDSSIYLCSPSFQETQYFGPGTRLLVL.

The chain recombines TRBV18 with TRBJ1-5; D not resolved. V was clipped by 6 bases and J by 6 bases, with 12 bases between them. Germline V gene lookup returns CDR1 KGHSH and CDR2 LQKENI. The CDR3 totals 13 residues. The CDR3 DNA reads TGTGCCAGCTCCGACGGATTGGCTCAGCCCCAGCATTTT. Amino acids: CASSDGLAQPQHF.

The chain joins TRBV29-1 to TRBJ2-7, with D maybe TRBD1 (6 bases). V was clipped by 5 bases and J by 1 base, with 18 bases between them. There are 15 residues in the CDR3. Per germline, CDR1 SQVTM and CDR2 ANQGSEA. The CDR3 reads CSVSRGTTLSYEQYF. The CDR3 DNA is TGCAGCGTTTCTAGGGGGACAACACTGTCCTACGAGCAGTACTTC.

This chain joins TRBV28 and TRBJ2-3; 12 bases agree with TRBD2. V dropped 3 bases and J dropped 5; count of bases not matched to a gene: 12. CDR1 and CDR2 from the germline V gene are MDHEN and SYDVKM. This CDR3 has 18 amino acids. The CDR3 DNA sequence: TGTGCCAGCAGTTTGCGGTTAAGACTAGCGGGAGATAGAGATACGCAGTATTTT. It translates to CASSLRLRLAGDRDTQYF.

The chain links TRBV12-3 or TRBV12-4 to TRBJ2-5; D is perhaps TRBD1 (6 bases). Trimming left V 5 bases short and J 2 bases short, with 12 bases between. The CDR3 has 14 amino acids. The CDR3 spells CASSPRTVQETQYF. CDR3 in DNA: TGTGCCAGCAGTCCGAGGACAGTACAAGAGACCCAGTACTTC.

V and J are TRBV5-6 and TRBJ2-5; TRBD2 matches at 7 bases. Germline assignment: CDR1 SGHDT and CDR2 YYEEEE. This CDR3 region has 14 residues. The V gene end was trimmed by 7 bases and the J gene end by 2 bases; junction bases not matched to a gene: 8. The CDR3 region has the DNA TGTGCCAGCTCAACGGGAGGAGGTCAAGAGACCCAGTACTTC. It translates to CASSTGGGQETQYF.

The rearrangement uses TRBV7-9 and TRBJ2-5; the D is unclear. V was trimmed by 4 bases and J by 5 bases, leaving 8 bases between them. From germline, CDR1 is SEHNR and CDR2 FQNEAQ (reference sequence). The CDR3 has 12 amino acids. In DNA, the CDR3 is TGTGCCAGCAGCTCTCCGCGGGAGACCCAGTACTTC. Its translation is CASSSPRETQYF.

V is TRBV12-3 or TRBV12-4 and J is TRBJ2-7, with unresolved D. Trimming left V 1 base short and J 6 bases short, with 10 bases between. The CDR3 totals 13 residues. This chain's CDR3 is CASSLDVLGEQYF. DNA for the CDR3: TGTGCCAGCAGTTTAGATGTTTTGGGCGAGCAGTACTTC.

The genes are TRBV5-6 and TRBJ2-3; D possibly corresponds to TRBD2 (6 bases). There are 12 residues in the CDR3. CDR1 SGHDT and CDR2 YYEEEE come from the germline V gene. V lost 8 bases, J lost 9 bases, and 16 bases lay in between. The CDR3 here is CASHTPAGTQYF. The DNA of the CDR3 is TGTGCCAGTCACACGCCCGCGGGGACGCAGTATTTT.

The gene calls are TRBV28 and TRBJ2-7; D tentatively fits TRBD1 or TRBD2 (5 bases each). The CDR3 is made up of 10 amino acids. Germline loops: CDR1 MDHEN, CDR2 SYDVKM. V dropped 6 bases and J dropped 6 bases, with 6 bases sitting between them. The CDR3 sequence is CASRGTEQYF. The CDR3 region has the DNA TGTGCCAGCAGGGGGACCGAGCAGTACTTC.

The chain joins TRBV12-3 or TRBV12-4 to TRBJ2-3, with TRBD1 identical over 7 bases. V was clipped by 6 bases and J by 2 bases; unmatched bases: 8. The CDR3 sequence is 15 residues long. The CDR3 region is CASSSPDRYTDTQYF. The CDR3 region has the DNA TGTGCCAGCAGCTCACCGGACAGGTACACAGATACGCAGTATTTT.

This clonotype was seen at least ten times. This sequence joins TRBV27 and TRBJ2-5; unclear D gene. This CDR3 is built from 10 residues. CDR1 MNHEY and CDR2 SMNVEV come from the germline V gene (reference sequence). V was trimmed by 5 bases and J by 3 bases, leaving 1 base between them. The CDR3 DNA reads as TGTGCCAGCAGTGAAGAGACCCAGTACTTC. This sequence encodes CASSEETQYF.

CDR3 sequence (DNA): TGTGCCAGCATACTTCGCGATACGCAGTATTTT. Protein: CASILRDTQYF. The chain couples TRBV12-3 or TRBV12-4 to TRBJ2-3; no reliable D call. V lost 7 bases and J 6 bases, leaving 8 bases between the germline ends. The CDR3 covers 11 residues.

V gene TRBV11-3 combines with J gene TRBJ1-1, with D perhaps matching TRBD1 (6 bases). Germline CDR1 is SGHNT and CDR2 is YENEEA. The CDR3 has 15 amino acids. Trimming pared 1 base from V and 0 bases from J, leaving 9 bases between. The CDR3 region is CASSLARDMNTEAFF. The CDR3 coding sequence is TGTGCCAGCAGCTTAGCTAGGGACATGAACACTGAAGCTTTCTTT.